Detailed here is one TCR beta chain. Its antigen is undetermined. The PCR ran on 60 Vbeta and 13 Jbeta primers. Clones were read by immunoSEQ multiplex PCR, and TCRdb kept only the in-frame ones, dropping some. The repertoire has 110,000 to 150,000 clones, 78% of them found once; the top ten carry around 3.2%. All the people who gave samples were healthy bone marrow donors. This sample is drawn from a study of cytomegalovirus exposure and HLA in healthy donors. Germline loops: CDR1 MDHEN, CDR2 SYDVKM. This CDR3 comprises 18 residues. Trimming took 8 bases from V and 0 from J; bases not matched to a gene: 16. Study conclusions and caveats: Within an earlier analysis, most TCR beta V segments proved productive either about 87% or about 30% of the time. Of the V segments, some could not be distinguished, including TRBV6-2 and TRBV6-3, and were excluded. According to reports, the classifier identified cytomegalovirus status with high specificity and sensitivity.

Sequenced input: PBMCs. The chain uses TRBV28 and TRBJ2-3; TRBD1 aligns across 8 bases. This clonotype was obtained from a female donor in good health and CMV-seronegative. CDR3 DNA: TGTGCCAGCTGGGCCGACAGGGGAGGAGCCCCTAGCACAGATACGCAGTATTTT. It encodes CASWADRGGAPSTDTQYF.